The TCR beta chain under discussion was sequenced for a study of shared clonotypes between healthy human individuals. Study-level results: Naive subsets, compared against memory subsets, generally had larger estimated richness values.

V was shortened by 5 bases and J by 2 bases, with 16 bases between the two germline ends. The CDR3 consists of 16 residues. Germline assignment: CDR1 SGHAT and CDR2 FQNNGV. This clone was counted only a few times. What it recognizes is unknown. Healthy HIV-negative adults without recent acute infections or vaccinations served as donors. CD4+ cell separation produced CD45RA+ naive and CD45RA-negative memory subsets. In the source study's methods: With immunoSEQ giving junction-only sequences and no quality scores, filtering differed. Profiled with immunoSEQ multiplex PCR; TCRdb holds only in-frame clones, not every one. The V and J calls and the clone size are those of that table, but D and trimming were determined from the DNA. This sample has about 1.1 million clones, with roughly 77% found just once.

Sample: memory CD4+ T cells from PBMCs. Subset specified: CD45RA-negative fraction. The J gene is TRBJ2-1, the V gene TRBV11-2; possibly TRBD1 or TRBD2 for D (7 bases each). The receptor comes from a young man in good health. Some clones in this sample may be carry-over from other donors' samples. CDR3 coding DNA: TGTGCCAGCAGCCCAGGGGGAGGGTCGACCTACAATGAGCAGTTCTTC. It encodes CASSPGGGSTYNEQFF.